This TCR beta chain was retrieved from a study of blood T cells in healthy people across ages. For this clonotype: The target antigen is unknown. One junction end does not reproduce the germline sequence, and a read error may be involved.

Overall study findings and caveats: Strong correlation was found linking TCR beta diversity to naive T cell percentage.

A second PCR, run for about 7 to 11 cycles, used a sample-barcoded 5' primer plus a J-beta primer mix. Each CDR3 protein gets one entry after TCRdb re-called the 5' RACE reads with MiXCR. Here the sample spans nearly 1 million distinct CDR3 sequences, roughly 51% being singletons. The CDR3 covers 14 residues. In germline, CDR1 is MDHEN, CDR2 SYDVKM. The receptor was derived from an older woman in good health. The specimen was blood. The chain has TRBV28 and TRBJ2-7; no clear D. The CDR3 reads CASSKNSYSYEQYF. The CDR3, as DNA: TGTGCCAGCAGTAAAAACAGCTACTCCTACGAGCAGTATTTC.